Shown below are 11 T cell receptor beta chains from a single sample sequenced in a study of blood T cell repertoires in COVID-19. Profiled with immunoSEQ multiplex PCR; TCRdb holds only in-frame clones, not every one. The sample includes about 170,000 clones, just under 85% of them seen just once. Sequenced material: peripheral blood. These receptors all come from a woman of 80 years or more with COVID-19, enrolled during active disease.

The chain joins TRBV18 to TRBJ2-2; TRBD1 aligns across 8 bases. The CDR3 is 16 amino acids. V lost 3 bases, J lost 8 bases, and 11 bases stayed unmatched. Per the germline V gene, CDR1 is KGHSH and CDR2 is LQKENI. CDR3 bases: TGTGCCAGCTCACCGCAGAGGACAGGGCGGTCAGGGGAGCTGTTTTTT. Its protein is CASSPQRTGRSGELFF. The complete variable domain, with remaining parts taken from reference TRBV18 and TRBJ2-2, reads NAGVMQNPRHLVRRRGQEARLRCSPMKGHSHVYWYRQLPEEGLKFMVYLQKENIIDESGMPKERFSAEFPKEGPSILRIQQVVRGDSAAYFCASSPQRTGRSGELFFGEGSRLTVL.

This clone appeared a single time. The chain couples TRBV7-2 to TRBJ1-1, with unresolved D. The length of the CDR3 is 14 residues. The V end lost 3 bases, the J end lost 7 bases, and 15 bases lay between the germline ends. Per the germline V gene, CDR1 is SGHTA and CDR2 is FQGNSA. DNA for the CDR3: TGTGCCAGCAGCTTTGGGCAGAACCTTCGTGAAGCTTTCTTT. Its translation: CASSFGQNLREAFF.

V and J are TRBV7-3 and TRBJ2-1; 9 bases fit TRBD1. Trimming removed 5 bases from V and 1 base from J; junction bases left unmatched: 6. This CDR3 spans 16 amino acids. In germline, CDR1 is SGHTA, CDR2 FQGTGA. CDR3 protein: CASSPGTGSSYNEQFF. The CDR3 nucleotides are TGTGCCAGCAGCCCAGGGACAGGGTCTTCCTACAATGAGCAGTTCTTC.

V and J are TRBV25-1 and TRBJ2-2; weak D call: TRBD1 (5 bases). Germline CDR1 is MGHDK and CDR2 is SYGVNS. V was shortened by 4 bases and J by 6 bases, with 9 bases between the two germline ends. This CDR3 has 13 residues. CDR3 sequence: CASSVSGPGELFF. CDR3 in DNA: TGTGCCAGCAGTGTGTCAGGGCCCGGGGAGCTGTTTTTT.

This clone was seen a few times. The chain employs TRBV15 and TRBJ2-7; D perhaps matches TRBD1 (5 bases). Trimming stripped 0 bases from V and 2 bases from J, with 8 bases between. CDR3 size: 14 residues. Germline V lookup: CDR1 LNHNV, CDR2 YYDKDF (reference sequence). CDR3: CATSRDQGTYEQYF. For the CDR3, the DNA is TGTGCCACCAGCAGAGACCAGGGCACCTACGAGCAGTACTTC.

The chain recombines TRBV18 with TRBJ2-7; no definite D call. This CDR3 spans 14 amino acids. CDR1 and CDR2 from the germline V gene are KGHSH and LQKENI. V gave up 3 bases and J gave up 0 bases, with 9 bases separating them. The CDR3, as DNA: TGTGCCAGCTCACCGTTCCGGAGCTCCTACGAGCAGTACTTC. This sequence encodes CASSPFRSSYEQYF.

The chain recombines TRBV27 with TRBJ1-4, with TRBD1 identical over 9 bases. V trimming: 3 bases; J trimming: 0 bases; junction bases outside the gene matches: 8. The CDR3 sequence is 18 residues long. CDR1 is MNHEY and CDR2 is SMNVEV in the germline V gene (reference sequence). The CDR3, as DNA: TGTGCCAGCAGTTTTGATGGGACAGGGATGGCAACTAATGAAAAACTGTTTTTT. Its translation is CASSFDGTGMATNEKLFF.

The V and J genes are TRBV5-4 and TRBJ2-5; 10 nucleotides line up with TRBD1. CDR1 and CDR2 (germline): SGHNT, YYREEE (reference sequence). The CDR3 has 15 amino acids. V lost 2 bases, J lost 4 bases, and 5 bases stayed unmatched. In DNA, the CDR3 is TGTGCCAGCAGCTTCCCCGGGACAGGGGCAGAGACCCAGTACTTC. It translates to CASSFPGTGAETQYF.

V and J are TRBV24-1 and TRBJ1-5; D possibly corresponds to TRBD1 (6 bases). V was trimmed by 3 bases and J by 4 bases, leaving 12 bases between them. Germline CDR1 is KGHDR and CDR2 is SFDVKD. The CDR3 loop spans 15 amino acids. The DNA for the CDR3 is TGTGCCACCAGTGATGTCCGGGACAAAAATCAGCCCCAGCATTTT. Translating gives CATSDVRDKNQPQHF.

The V gene is TRBV6-1, the J gene TRBJ1-6, with D perhaps TRBD1 (6 bases). The germline V gene has CDR1 MNHNS and CDR2 SASEGT. The CDR3 extends over 15 amino acids. The ends were cut back, 2 bases at V and 6 bases at J, with 11 bases in the middle. The CDR3 is CASSERAGVNSPLHF. CDR3 sequence (DNA): TGTGCCAGCAGTGAAAGGGCAGGGGTTAATTCACCCCTCCACTTT.

This chain uses TRBV7-8 with TRBJ1-6; D uncertain. The CDR3 has 13 amino acids. Germline V CDR1 and CDR2: SGHVS, FQNEAQ. V was pared by 1 base and J by 10 bases, with 8 bases between. DNA of the CDR3: TGTGCCAGCAGCTTAGTTGGAGGATCACCCCTCCACTTT. Encoded protein: CASSLVGGSPLHF.